Sequencing of this T cell receptor beta chain was carried out in a study of blood T cell repertoires in COVID-19. Whole-study context: Sites across the United States, Italy and Spain contributed samples from acute and convalescent COVID-19. The cDNA or gDNA used as material had been derived from T cells, B-cell-depleted T cells, or PBMCs.

This clone was counted once. The germline V gene has CDR1 MNHEY and CDR2 SVGEGT. The CDR3 covers 13 residues. Trimming took 2 bases from V and 7 from J, leaving 11 bases between them. The authors' processing: Estimation of nucleated cell counts relied on the amplification of reference gene primers. The table came from immunoSEQ multiplex PCR; TCRdb's copy has only in-frame clones and leaves some out. V, J and clone size reflect that table, while D and trimming were determined from the DNA. The data contain over 95,000 clones, approximately 90% of them seen just once; the ten biggest clones take up almost 8.5%.

The TCR originated in a woman aged 65 to 85 who had recovered from COVID-19. The sample taken for sequencing was peripheral blood. This sequence joins TRBV6-2 or TRBV6-3 and TRBJ1-1, with D possibly matching TRBD1 (6 bases). The CDR3 nucleotides are TGTGCCAGCAGTTACGACAGGCCTATTGAAGCTTTCTTT. It encodes CASSYDRPIEAFF.